This is a list of T cell receptor beta chains from one sample in a study of control samples from healthy donors and cancer patients. Produced via immunoSEQ multiplex PCR; TCRdb's table is partial and in-frame only. The sample includes 130,000 or so clones, roughly 90% of them seen just once. The material sequenced was blood. Receptors were obtained from a man aged 35 to 55 in good health. The conserved cysteine and the conserved F or W are not part of the CDR3 here. A row's size may be missing; if present it is once, few, many or a size class.

TRBJ1-3,TRBV6-5,NA,12,ASRLRGSGNTIY
TRBJ1-5,TRBV27,NA,15,ASSPRFLQEGGQPQH
TRBJ1-1,TRBV3-1/TRBV3-2,NA,12,ASSPTARRAEAF
TRBJ2-5,TRBV6-2/TRBV6-3,NA,9,ASSSRETQY
TRBJ2-5,TRBV6-5,NA,12,ASSYSGVGETQY
TRBJ2-5,TRBV27,NA,12,ASSLVGRSETQY
TRBJ1-1,TRBV15,NA,11,ATEGSRATEAF
TRBJ2-7,TRBV5-1,NA,11,ASSSGGAVEQY
TRBJ1-5,TRBV29-1,NA,14,SVELGGGHGNQPQH
TRBJ2-2,TRBV5-4,NA,14,ASSLPRVENTGELF
TRBJ1-2,TRBV28,NA,10,ASSFRVSGYT
TRBJ2-1,TRBV18,NA,13,ASSLGQGVDNEQF
TRBJ2-3,TRBV5-1,NA,15,ASSASTSGGSTDTQY
TRBJ1-4,TRBV19,NA,13,ASRRIWGIHEKLF
TRBJ1-2,TRBV6-1,NA,10,ASSFGRDGYT
TRBJ1-2,TRBV9,NA,10,ASSSAGVGYT
TRBJ2-3,TRBV9,NA,14,ASSVGRGGSTDTQY
TRBJ2-3,TRBV6-5,NA,14,ASSSGLAGFTDTQY
TRBJ1-5,TRBV6-5,NA,13,ASSTGTGVNQPQH
TRBJ2-1,TRBV11-2,once,12,ASSFSAVYNEQF
TRBJ2-2,TRBV5-1,few,15,ASSLDVSGGATGELF
TRBJ2-7,TRBV18,NA,13,ASSPPAVGVSEQY
TRBJ1-2,TRBV7-9,NA,11,ASSLVGSYGYT
TRBJ2-4,TRBV13,once,14,ASSLGVPGALDIQY
TRBJ1-5,TRBV19,once,12,ASTANEGYQPQH
TRBJ2-5,TRBV11-2,once,13,ASSLGRGGWETQY